The 17 T cell receptor beta chains in this list originate from one sample, sequenced in a study of OX40 agonist ivuxolimab in advanced cancers. Using immunoSEQ multiplex PCR, the repertoire was profiled, and TCRdb retains in-frame clones only, with some absent. The sample lists just under 85,000 clones; more than 75% were seen once. The starting material was CD4+ or CD8+ T cells sorted from blood, obtained in a trial of the OX40 agonist ivuxolimab. Source of these receptors: an adult with an advanced solid tumor such as melanoma, head and neck, liver or kidney cancer.

The rearrangement joins TRBV4-1 to TRBJ2-3; D is perhaps TRBD1 (5 bases). The CDR3 spans 14 residues. The V gene's germline CDR1 is MGHRA and CDR2 YSYEKL. V lost 2 bases, J lost 3 bases, and 9 bases lay in between. The DNA of the CDR3 is TGCGCCAGCAGCCAATTAACAGGTACAGATACGCAGTATTTT. This translates into CASSQLTGTDTQYF.

The rearrangement joins TRBV5-1 to TRBJ2-5; maybe TRBD2 (5 bases). The CDR3 covers 13 residues. Trimming removed 1 base at V and 4 bases at J, with 8 bases between. Looked up from germline, CDR1 is SGHRS and CDR2 is YFSETQ. CDR3 sequence: CASSLPEGETQYF. The CDR3 DNA reads TGCGCCAGCAGCTTGCCTGAGGGAGAGACCCAGTACTTC.

The gene calls are TRBV5-1 and TRBJ2-5, with D perhaps matching TRBD1 or TRBD2 (6 bases each). Per the germline V gene, CDR1 is SGHRS and CDR2 is YFSETQ. CDR3 length equals 14 residues. V was trimmed by 2 bases and J by 6 bases, leaving 14 bases between them. This CDR3 is CASSFRGREKTQYF. The CDR3 region has the DNA TGCGCCAGCAGCTTTCGGGGGCGCGAAAAGACCCAGTACTTC.

The CDR3 here is CASSLYLWERGAYEQYV. In DNA, the CDR3 is TGTGCCAGCAGCTTATACCTCTGGGAGCGGGGGGCCTACGAGCAGTACGTC. The chain carries TRBV13 and TRBJ2-7; 9 bases align to TRBD2. CDR1 is PRHDT and CDR2 is FYEKMQ in the germline V gene (reference sequence). This CDR3 is 17 amino acids long. V lost 2 bases and J lost 2; bases outside the gene matches: 10.

The gene calls are TRBV5-8 and TRBJ2-7, with a possible D match to TRBD2 (5 bases). Germline CDR1 and CDR2: SGHTS and YDEGEE. The CDR3 loop spans 15 amino acids. V was trimmed by 3 bases and J by 6 bases, leaving 19 bases between them. CDR3 bases: TGTGCCAGCAGCTCACGGGGATTCGCTTCTGCCGAGCAGTACTTC. Translation gives CASSSRGFASAEQYF.

CDR3 residues: CASSPEEGSGANVLTF. In nucleotides, the CDR3 is TGTGCCAGCAGCCCAGAGGAGGGATCTGGGGCCAACGTCCTGACTTTC. The chain couples TRBV13 to TRBJ2-6; D may be TRBD2 (6 bases). The germline CDR1 and CDR2 sequences are PRHDT and FYEKMQ (reference sequence). V gave up 5 bases and J gave up 1 base, with 12 bases separating them. The CDR3 runs to 16 residues.

CDR3 coding DNA: TGTGCCAGCAGTTTATCGTTGGGATTCTACAATGAGCAGTTCTTC. This sequence encodes CASSLSLGFYNEQFF. This sequence joins TRBV27 and TRBJ2-1, with D unresolved. Germline loops: CDR1 MNHEY, CDR2 SMNVEV (reference sequence). This CDR3 contains 15 residues. V lost 0 bases and J lost 3, with 9 bases in between.

V gene TRBV7-2 combines with J gene TRBJ2-3; 7 bases map to TRBD2. J gave up 2 bases and V 5 bases, and 10 bases lay outside the gene matches. The CDR3 spans 16 residues. Germline loops: CDR1 SGHTA, CDR2 FQGNSA. The DNA of the CDR3 is TGTGCCAGCAGCCAAGCTAGCGGTACATACACAGATACGCAGTATTTT. The encoded protein is CASSQASGTYTDTQYF.

A few counts support this clone. The chain joins TRBV6-1 to TRBJ2-7; TRBD1 matches 10 bases. The V gene end was trimmed by 4 bases and the J gene end by 4 bases; junction bases not matched to a gene: 7. This CDR3 region has 15 residues. Per germline, CDR1 MNHNS and CDR2 SASEGT. CDR3 bases: TGTGCCAGCAGTGGCCTGGACAGGGGGTTTTACGAGCAGTACTTC. It encodes CASSGLDRGFYEQYF.

The chain has TRBV18 and TRBJ1-1, with 7 bases aligning to TRBD1. The V gene end was trimmed by 4 bases and the J gene end by 3 bases; junction bases not matched to a gene: 5. CDR1 KGHSH and CDR2 LQKENI come from the germline V gene. The CDR3 covers 14 residues. As DNA, the CDR3 is TGTGCCAGCTCACAAGGAAGGGGGCACACTGAAGCTTTCTTT. Translated: CASSQGRGHTEAFF.

The V and J genes are TRBV28 and TRBJ2-2, with no clear D. The germline V and J ends were trimmed by 5 bases and 1 base, with 2 bases remaining between them. CDR1 is MDHEN, CDR2 SYDVKM, per germline. The CDR3 has 12 residues. CDR3 coding DNA: TGTGCCAGCAGTCAGAACACCGGGGAGCTGTTTTTT. Amino acid sequence: CASSQNTGELFF.

The rearrangement joins TRBV5-6 to TRBJ1-5, with D unresolved. V was cut by 1 base and J by 4 bases, with 6 bases left in between. Germline V CDR1 and CDR2: SGHDT, YYEEEE. The CDR3 has 13 residues. The CDR3 region is CASSLYRNQPQHF. DNA of the CDR3: TGTGCCAGCAGCTTGTACAGAAATCAGCCCCAGCATTTT.

The gene calls are TRBV6-5 and TRBJ2-3, with a weak D call TRBD2 (6 bases). CDR1 and CDR2 from the germline V gene are MNHEY and SVGAGI. Trimming left V 11 bases short and J 1 base short, with 13 bases between. The CDR3 extends over 13 amino acids. CDR3 DNA: TGTGCCGCCGAGGCTAGCGGCACAGATACGCAGTATTTT. Its translation is CAAEASGTDTQYF.

The chain recombines TRBV4-1 with TRBJ2-2; 15 bases map to TRBD2. CDR3 length equals 18 residues. CDR1 is MGHRA, CDR2 YSYEKL, per germline. V shed 2 bases and J 7 bases; nucleotides not matched to a gene: 8. CDR3 in amino acids: CASSQPGLAGGNGGELFF. The CDR3 nucleotides are TGCGCCAGCAGCCAACCGGGACTAGCGGGGGGCAACGGCGGGGAGCTGTTTTTT.

This clone was counted between two and nine times. CDR3 nucleotides: TGTGCCAGCAGGCAAAGCAATCAGCCCCAGCATTTT. It yields the protein CASRQSNQPQHF. V and J are TRBV28 and TRBJ1-5; D remains unclear. The CDR3 runs 12 residues. CDR1 and CDR2 (germline): MDHEN, SYDVKM. Deletions cut 6 bases from V and 1 base from J, with 4 bases between.

The chain carries TRBV9 and TRBJ1-2, with a tentative D call TRBD1 (5 bases). V gave up 4 bases and J gave up 4 bases, with 17 bases separating them. Per germline, CDR1 SGDLS and CDR2 YYNGEE. The CDR3 extends over 15 amino acids. Here the CDR3 reads CASSSVKGMAYGYTF. In DNA form, the CDR3 reads TGTGCCAGCAGCTCTGTCAAGGGGATGGCCTATGGCTACACCTTC.

The J gene is TRBJ1-3, the V gene TRBV4-1; D not certain. V was shortened by 4 bases and J by 0 bases, with 7 bases between the two germline ends. The V gene's germline CDR1 is MGHRA and CDR2 YSYEKL. This CDR3 spans 14 amino acids. CDR3 DNA: TGCGCCAGCAGCCCCGACGGCTCTGGAAACACCATATATTTT. Its protein is CASSPDGSGNTIYF.